This TCR beta chain was identified during a study of T cells in Graves' hyperthyroidism and ophthalmopathy. Whole-study context: Peripheral blood was obtained at initial diagnosis, preceding any treatment. Study-wide results and caveats: Most clonotypes that expanded in the thyroid above 0.001 also showed up in blood. Ophthalmopathy got predicted by the model a median about six months before its onset.

The source material, RNA transcripts, was used to amplify TCR beta CDR3 regions. The HTBI primer set served for first-round RT-PCR of the TCR CDR3. TCRdb itself ran the multiplex PCR reads through MiXCR, one entry per CDR3 protein. This repertoire shows about 400,000 distinct CDR3 sequences, under 15% found once; its top ten account for about 12%. In its sample, this clonotype was seen many times. Its matching antigen is unknown. Disease duration was under 3 months in the ophthalmopathy patients, who also had a Clinical Activity Score of at least 3 and a NOSPECS grade of at least 4. Germline V lookup: CDR1 SNHLY, CDR2 FYNNEI. The CDR3 loop spans 14 amino acids. Trimming removed 4 bases from V and 6 bases from J, with 13 bases in between.

This sequence originates from a man aged 18 to 29 with Graves' ophthalmopathy. Sequencing was carried out using blood. The chain employs TRBV2 and TRBJ1-5; D not certain. The CDR3: CASSVKGQSQPQHF. The DNA of the CDR3 is TGTGCCAGCAGTGTTAAAGGGCAGAGTCAGCCCCAGCATTTT.